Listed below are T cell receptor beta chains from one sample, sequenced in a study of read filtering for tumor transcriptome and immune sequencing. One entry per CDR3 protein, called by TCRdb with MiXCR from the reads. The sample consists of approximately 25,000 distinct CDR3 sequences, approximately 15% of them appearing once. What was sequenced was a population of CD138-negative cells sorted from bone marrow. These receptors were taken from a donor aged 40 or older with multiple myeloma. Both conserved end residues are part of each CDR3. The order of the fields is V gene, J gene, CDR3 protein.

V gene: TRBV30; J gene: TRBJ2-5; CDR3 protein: CAWSVGLAGLETQYF
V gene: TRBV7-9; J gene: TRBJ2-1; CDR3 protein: CASSTPEGHSYNEQFF
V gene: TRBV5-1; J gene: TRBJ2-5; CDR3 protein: CASSLVFGTDQETQYF
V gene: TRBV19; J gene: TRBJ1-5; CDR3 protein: CASSILRDSNQPQHF
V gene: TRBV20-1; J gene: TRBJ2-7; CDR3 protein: CSARGQVYEQYF
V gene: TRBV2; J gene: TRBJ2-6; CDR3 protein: CASKMTGASGANVLTF
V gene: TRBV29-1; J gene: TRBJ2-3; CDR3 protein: CSARGSTDTQYF
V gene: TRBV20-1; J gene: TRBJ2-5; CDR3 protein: CSAIFAKETQYF
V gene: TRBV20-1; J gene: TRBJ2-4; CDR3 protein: CSAGGLSLNIQYF
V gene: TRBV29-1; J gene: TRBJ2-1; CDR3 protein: CSVQPRAYNEQFF
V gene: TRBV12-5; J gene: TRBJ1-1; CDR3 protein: CASGLAPGTLAFF
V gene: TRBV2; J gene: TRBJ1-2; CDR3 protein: CASSNERQFGGYSANYGYTF
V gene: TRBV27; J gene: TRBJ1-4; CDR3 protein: CTSSPWDRRGGKLFF
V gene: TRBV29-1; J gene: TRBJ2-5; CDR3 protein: CSVTVTSGGQETQYF
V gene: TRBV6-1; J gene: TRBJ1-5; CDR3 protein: CASSEDGGWQPQHF
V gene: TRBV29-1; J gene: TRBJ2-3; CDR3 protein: CSVEAGTGRTDTQYF
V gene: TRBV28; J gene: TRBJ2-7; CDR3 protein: CASSQSPGYEQYF
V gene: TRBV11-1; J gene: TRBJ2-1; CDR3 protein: CASSRRTSGNYNEQFF
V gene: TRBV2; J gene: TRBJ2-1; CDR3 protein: CASSDPVWVAGGSNKQFF
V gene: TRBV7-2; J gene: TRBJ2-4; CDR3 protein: CASSLVRGGQNIQYF
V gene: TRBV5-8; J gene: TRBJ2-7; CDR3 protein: CASSPGAYEQYF
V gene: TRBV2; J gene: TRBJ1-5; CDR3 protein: CAMRDSLTRRNQPQHF
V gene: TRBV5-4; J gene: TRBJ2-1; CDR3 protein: CASLGANEQFF
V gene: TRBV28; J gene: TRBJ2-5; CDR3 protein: CASSGTKETQYF
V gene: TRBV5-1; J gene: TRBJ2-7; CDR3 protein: CASSLEARNYEQYF
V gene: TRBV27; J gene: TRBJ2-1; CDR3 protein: CASSLGTGVNNEQFF
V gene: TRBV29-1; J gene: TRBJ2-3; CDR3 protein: CSTTGAGITDTQYF
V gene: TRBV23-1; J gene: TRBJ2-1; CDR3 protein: CASSLRRDGRLNEQFF
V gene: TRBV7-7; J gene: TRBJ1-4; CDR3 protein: CASSLGLGGKVGNEELFF
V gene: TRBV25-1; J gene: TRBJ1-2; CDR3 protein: CATRLAGGYTF
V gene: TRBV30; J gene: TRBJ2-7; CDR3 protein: CALQERYEQYF
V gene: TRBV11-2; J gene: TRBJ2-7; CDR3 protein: CASSLSGTGVHEQYF
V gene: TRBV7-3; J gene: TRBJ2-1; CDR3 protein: CASSSGTGPYNEQFF
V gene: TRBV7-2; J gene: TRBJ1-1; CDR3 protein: CASSTKGDRNTEAFF
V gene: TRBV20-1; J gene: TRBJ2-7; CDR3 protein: CSASTRRGPYEQYF
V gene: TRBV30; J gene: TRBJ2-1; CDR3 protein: CAWSVSPNEQFF
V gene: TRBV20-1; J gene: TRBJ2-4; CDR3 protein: CSARPSGSAKNIQYF
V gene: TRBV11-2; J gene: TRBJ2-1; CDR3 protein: CASSLEGREKQFF
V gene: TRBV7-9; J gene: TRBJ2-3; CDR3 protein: CASRPQEREWNF
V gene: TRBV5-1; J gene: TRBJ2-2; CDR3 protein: CASSSASRTGELSF
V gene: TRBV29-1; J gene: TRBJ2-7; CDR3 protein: CSVRAGTGAREQYF
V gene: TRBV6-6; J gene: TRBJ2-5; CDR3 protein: CASSQGTSQETQYF
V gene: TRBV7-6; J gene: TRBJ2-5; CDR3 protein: CASSLGLVAGLYQETQYF
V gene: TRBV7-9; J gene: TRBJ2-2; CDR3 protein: CASSSRLAGPTGELFF
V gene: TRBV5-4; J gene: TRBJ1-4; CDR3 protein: CASSSNRGLDEKLFF
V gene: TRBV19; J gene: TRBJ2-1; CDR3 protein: CASKGLAENNEQFF